This T cell receptor (beta chain) derives from a study of T cells in Graves' hyperthyroidism and ophthalmopathy. RNA transcripts were the template for amplifying TCR beta CDR3 regions. The study used the HTBI primer set for a first-round RT-PCR of the TCR CDR3. A single record per CDR3 protein comes from TCRdb applying MiXCR to the multiplex PCR reads. Of roughly 500,000 distinct CDR3 sequences in the sample, less than 25% are singletons; the top ten hold about 49%. The CDR3 is 16 residues long. Germline V gene sequence: CDR1 SGDLS, CDR2 YYNGEE. V was trimmed by 0 bases and J by 4 bases, leaving 13 bases between them.

The TCR was taken from a woman in her 70s with Graves' ophthalmopathy. The chain links TRBV9 to TRBJ2-2; tentatively, D is TRBD2 (5 bases). The sample comprised blood. In DNA form, the CDR3 reads TGTGCCAGCAGCGTAGCTTCGCGGGCGATCACCGGGGAGCTGTTTTTT. Translation gives CASSVASRAITGELFF. Using reference TRBV9 and TRBJ2-2 for the parts outside the CDR3, the full variable domain is DSGVTQTPKHLITATGQRVTLRCSPRSGDLSVYWYQQSLDQGLQFLIQYYNGEERAKGNILERFSAQQFPDLHSELNLSSLELGDSALYFCASSVASRAITGELFFGEGSRLTVL.